The 15 T cell receptor beta chains below were found in one sample sequenced in a study of T-cell memory formation after mild COVID-19. Each CDR3 protein gets one entry after TCRdb re-called the 5' RACE reads with MiXCR. Among around 150,000 distinct CDR3 sequences listed, roughly 15% were seen once. Sequencing was done on a sample of PBMCs or a T cell subset sorted from them (not recorded which). These receptors were obtained from an adult woman who had mild COVID-19 (a few samples of this study predate the infection). Cell type and time point are not known.

This clonotype was counted only a few times. CDR3 amino acids: CASSLGGTYTQYF. Written as DNA, the CDR3 is TGTGCCAGCAGCTTAGGGGGGACTTATACGCAGTATTTT. The genes are TRBV7-2 and TRBJ2-3; D may be TRBD2 (6 bases). This CDR3 is built from 13 residues. V lost 1 base to trimming and J lost 7 bases, with 9 bases between them. From germline, CDR1 is SGHTA and CDR2 FQGNSA.

This clonotype was counted ten times or more. The chain is built from TRBV4-3 and TRBJ1-2, with D possibly TRBD1 on 5 matching bases. This CDR3 has 17 amino acids. Germline V gene sequence: CDR1 LGHNA, CDR2 YSLEER. Trimming removed 1 base from V and 3 bases from J, with 18 bases in between. The CDR3 DNA follows: TGCGCCAGCAGCCAAGTGACAAAGGGGCTGGGTGACTATGGCTACACCTTC. Its translation: CASSQVTKGLGDYGYTF.

This clonotype was seen at least ten times. The chain combines TRBV4-2 with TRBJ1-4; D is undetermined. Germline V gene lookup returns CDR1 LGHNA and CDR2 YNFKEQ. The CDR3 has 18 amino acids. Trimming removed 1 base from V and 2 bases from J, with 17 bases in between. The CDR3 loop is CASSQGPVLLRTNEKLFF. Here the CDR3 DNA reads TGTGCCAGCAGCCAAGGCCCAGTCCTTCTTAGGACTAATGAAAAACTGTTTTTT.

This clonotype was observed many times. The J gene is TRBJ2-7, the V gene TRBV12-3 or TRBV12-4; maybe TRBD1 (5 bases). The V end lost 3 bases, the J end lost 0 bases, and 6 bases lay between the germline ends. The CDR3 sequence is 13 residues long. The CDR3, as DNA: TGTGCCAGCAGTTTGACAGACTCCTACGAGCAGTACTTC. Residues: CASSLTDSYEQYF.

The CDR3 nucleotides are TGTGCCAGCAGCCCCCACGGTGAAGAGACCCAGTACTTC. Its translation is CASSPHGEETQYF. The V gene is TRBV9, the J gene TRBJ2-5; D is unclear. From germline, CDR1 is SGDLS and CDR2 YYNGEE. This CDR3 contains 13 residues. Between the trimmed V and J ends, which lost 4 bases and 3 bases, there was a span of 10 bases.

This clonotype has just a few counts. J is TRBJ2-7 and V is TRBV13; 8 nucleotides match TRBD1. The CDR3 is made up of 13 amino acids. Losses at the gene ends were 5 bases for V and 5 bases for J; bases not matched to a gene: 5. Germline V gene data show CDR1 as PRHDT and CDR2 as FYEKMQ (reference sequence). The CDR3 sequence: CASSEGQVHEQYF. In DNA, the CDR3 is TGTGCCAGCAGCGAGGGACAGGTCCACGAGCAGTACTTC. Drawing the rest from reference TRBV13 and TRBJ2-7, the complete variable domain is AAGVIQSPRHLIKEKRETATLKCYPIPRHDTVYWYQQGPGQDPQFLISFYEKMQSDKGSIPDRFSAQQFSDYHSELNMSSLELGDSALYFCASSEGQVHEQYFGPGTRLTVT.

This clonotype was observed a few times. The chain links TRBV5-1 to TRBJ2-7; 10 bases map to TRBD2. Germline CDR1 and CDR2: SGHRS and YFSETQ. This CDR3 is built from 18 residues. V was pared by 0 bases and J by 1 base, with 10 bases of the junction left unmatched. CDR3 bases: TGCGCCAGCAGCTTGGGGCTAGCGGGGGCTCTGTTATCCTACGAGCAGTACTTC. Translation gives CASSLGLAGALLSYEQYF. Drawing the rest from reference TRBV5-1 and TRBJ2-7, the complete variable domain is KAGVTQTPRYLIKTRGQQVTLSCSPISGHRSVSWYQQTPGQGLQFLFEYFSETQRNKGNFPGRFSGRQFSNSRSEMNVSTLELGDSALYLCASSLGLAGALLSYEQYFGPGTRLTVT.

This clonotype was picked up many times. This chain links TRBV15 with TRBJ2-4; 11 bases fit TRBD2. This CDR3 contains 17 residues. The V segment lost 2 bases and the J segment 3 bases; nucleotides outside the gene matches: 6. The germline gives CDR1 LNHNV, CDR2 YYDKDF (reference sequence). The CDR3 sequence: CATSRSSGREVKNIQYF. CDR3 sequence (DNA): TGTGCCACCAGCAGAAGTAGCGGGAGGGAGGTCAAAAACATTCAGTACTTC.

There are a few counts of this clonotype. This chain uses TRBV24-1 with TRBJ2-5; 8 bases line up with TRBD1. The CDR3 runs to 15 residues. Per germline, CDR1 KGHDR and CDR2 SFDVKD. V lost 5 bases to trimming and J lost 3 bases; unmatched junction nucleotides: 7. CDR3 residues: CATSAPTGGKETQYF. For the CDR3, the DNA is TGTGCCACCAGTGCCCCTACAGGGGGGAAAGAGACCCAGTACTTC.

As regards this clonotype: An end of the junction does not agree with germline; a read error may underlie this. The chain couples TRBV29-1 to TRBJ2-5; 8 nucleotides align to TRBD1. The germline gives CDR1 SQVTM, CDR2 ANQGSEA. This CDR3 region has 14 residues. This CDR3 is CIVEPGQGRETQYF. CDR3 nucleotide sequence: TGCATCGTTGAACCCGGACAGGGCAGAGAGACCCAGTACTTC.

The sample holds a few counts of this clonotype. The V gene is TRBV7-2, the J gene TRBJ1-2, with a possible D match to TRBD1 (6 bases). The V and J ends lost 2 bases and 6 bases respectively, with 13 bases between them. Germline CDR1 and CDR2: SGHTA and FQGNSA. The CDR3 loop spans 14 amino acids. This CDR3 is CASSLNGQYNGYTF. CDR3 nucleotide sequence: TGTGCCAGCAGCTTAAACGGACAGTATAATGGCTACACCTTC.

The chain employs TRBV7-2 and TRBJ2-1; 14 bases are shared with TRBD2. CDR1 and CDR2 from the germline V gene are SGHTA and FQGNSA. This CDR3 is built from 15 residues. V lost 4 bases, J lost 9 bases, and 5 bases stayed unmatched. The CDR3 nucleotides are TGTGCCAGCAGCTCGACTAGCGGGGGGGCGCGTGAGCAGTTCTTC. Residues: CASSSTSGGAREQFF.

The CDR3 sequence: CASSLDRVGRTSGELFF. CDR3 coding DNA: TGCGCCAGCAGCTTGGACAGGGTCGGTAGGACATCCGGGGAGCTGTTTTTT. The chain combines TRBV5-1 with TRBJ2-2; TRBD1 is a possible D gene (6 bases). The ends were cut back, 0 bases at V and 6 bases at J, with 18 bases in the middle. Germline loops: CDR1 SGHRS, CDR2 YFSETQ. The CDR3 is 17 residues long.

V usage is TRBV12-3 or TRBV12-4 and J usage is TRBJ2-2; D possibly corresponds to TRBD1 (6 bases). CDR3 length: 16 residues. Trimming left V 6 bases short and J 4 bases short, with 18 bases between. This chain's CDR3 is CASRKSLDSLTGELFF. The DNA for the CDR3 is TGTGCCAGCAGAAAAAGCCTGGACAGCCTCACCGGGGAGCTGTTTTTT.

This clonotype occurred a few times. The chain is built from TRBV2 and TRBJ2-7; D possibly corresponds to TRBD2 (5 bases). The germline gives CDR1 SNHLY, CDR2 FYNNEI. This CDR3 has 14 residues. Trimming shortened V by 7 bases and J by 2 bases, and 15 bases separated the two germline ends. The CDR3 nucleotides are TGTGCCAGCACTAATCGGGGAGATACCTACGAGCAGTACTTC. It is translated as CASTNRGDTYEQYF.